These 18 T cell receptor beta chains share one sample of origin, sequenced in a study of T cell responses to AZD1222 COVID-19 vaccine. Sequencing was performed with immunoSEQ multiplex PCR; in TCRdb, only in-frame clones are kept and a portion is missing. The sample holds roughly 150,000 clones, roughly nine tenths seen once. The sample was peripheral blood, taken 28 days after the second AZD1222 dose. All receptors derive from an adult who received the AZD1222 COVID-19 vaccine.

The CDR3 is CASSRPRGPHGYTF. Written as DNA, the CDR3 is TGTGCCAGCAGCCGCCCCAGGGGGCCACATGGCTACACCTTC. The rearrangement uses TRBV3-1 (or the pseudogene TRBV3-2) and TRBJ1-2, with 8 positions matching TRBD1. CDR3 length equals 14 residues. From germline, CDR1 is LGHDT and CDR2 YNNKEL (reference sequence). The V segment lost 4 bases and the J segment 6 bases; nucleotides outside the gene matches: 7.

This clone came up once. The chain employs TRBV5-1 and TRBJ2-3; 7 bases fit TRBD2. Trimming at V came to 5 bases and at J to 6 bases, leaving 18 bases not matched to a gene. Per the germline V gene, CDR1 is SGHRS and CDR2 is YFSETQ. The CDR3 sequence is 17 residues long. The CDR3 reads CASRGSGESWRGDTQYF. CDR3 nucleotides: TGCGCCAGCAGAGGGAGCGGGGAATCATGGAGAGGGGATACGCAGTATTTT.

The V call is TRBV19, the J call TRBJ1-6, with 10 bases matching TRBD1. J gave up 12 bases and V 4 bases, and 6 bases lay outside the gene matches. This CDR3 is 14 amino acids long. Per the germline V gene, CDR1 is LNHDA and CDR2 is SQIVND (reference sequence). As DNA, the CDR3 is TGTGCCAGTAGTAGCGACAGGGGGCTTCTACCCCTCCACTTT. Translation gives CASSSDRGLLPLHF. Full variable domain (remainder filled in from reference TRBV19 and TRBJ1-6): DGGITQSPKYLFRKEGQNVTLSCEQNLNHDAMYWYRQDPGQGLRLIYYSQIVNDFQKGDIAEGYSVSREKKESFPLTVTSAQKNPTAFYLCASSSDRGLLPLHFGNGTRLTVT.

This chain joins TRBV6-5 and TRBJ1-2; the D gene is possibly TRBD1 (5 bases). V gave up 6 bases and J gave up 10 bases, with 21 bases separating them. Germline loops: CDR1 MNHEY, CDR2 SVGAGI. The CDR3 loop spans 14 amino acids. The CDR3 region is CASSRGVGGLHYTF. CDR3 nucleotide sequence: TGTGCCAGCAGCCGGGGGGTCGGGGGATTGCACTACACCTTC.

This clone is a singleton in its sample. The CDR3 region is CASSLRDRGPYGYTF. The CDR3 nucleotides are TGCGCCAGCAGCCTCCGGGACAGGGGCCCTTATGGCTACACCTTC. This chain connects TRBV4-1 to TRBJ1-2; 10 bases fit TRBD1. The junction had 7 bases not matched to a gene; V was cut back by 4 bases and J by 5 bases. This CDR3 spans 15 amino acids. From germline, CDR1 is MGHRA and CDR2 YSYEKL.

Written as DNA, the CDR3 is TGTGCCAGCAAGAGGAGCGACACTGAAGCTTTCTTT. This sequence encodes CASKRSDTEAFF. The V call is TRBV25-1, the J call TRBJ1-1; D is uncertain. This CDR3 is built from 12 residues. Trimming shortened V by 7 bases and J by 3 bases, and 9 bases separated the two germline ends. Per germline, CDR1 MGHDK and CDR2 SYGVNS.

The rearrangement joins TRBV9 to TRBJ2-7; TRBD2 matches at 9 bases. This CDR3 contains 17 residues. The germline gives CDR1 SGDLS, CDR2 YYNGEE. The trim removed 0 bases at V and 0 bases at J, leaving 7 bases unmatched. As DNA, the CDR3 is TGTGCCAGCAGCGTAGGCCTAGCGGGGACCACCTCCTACGAGCAGTACTTC. Its translation is CASSVGLAGTTSYEQYF.

The chain employs TRBV9 and TRBJ2-3; 8 bases fit TRBD1. Per germline, CDR1 SGDLS and CDR2 YYNGEE. V shed 0 bases and J 1 base; nucleotides not matched to a gene: 1. The CDR3 is 15 amino acids. Written as DNA, the CDR3 is TGTGCCAGCAGCGTAGAGGACAGGGGCACAGATACGCAGTATTTT. Its protein is CASSVEDRGTDTQYF. The variable domain in full, with the rest retrieved from reference TRBV9 and TRBJ2-3, is DSGVTQTPKHLITATGQRVTLRCSPRSGDLSVYWYQQSLDQGLQFLIQYYNGEERAKGNILERFSAQQFPDLHSELNLSSLELGDSALYFCASSVEDRGTDTQYFGPGTRLTVL.

This clone is a singleton in its sample. V gene TRBV18 combines with J gene TRBJ1-1; TRBD1 aligns across 9 bases. The CDR3 spans 14 residues. V lost 2 bases, J lost 5 bases, and 3 bases stayed unmatched. Germline V gene lookup returns CDR1 KGHSH and CDR2 LQKENI. CDR3 in amino acids: CASSPTGGYTEAFF. The CDR3 coding sequence is TGTGCCAGCTCACCAACAGGGGGCTATACTGAAGCTTTCTTT.

The V and J genes are TRBV27 and TRBJ2-7, with a weak D call TRBD1 (6 bases). The CDR3 runs 15 residues. Looked up from germline, CDR1 is MNHEY and CDR2 is SMNVEV (reference sequence). With 4 bases removed from V and 0 bases from J, the gap between germline ends came to 13 bases. The CDR3 reads CASSSQGHSSYEQYF. DNA for the CDR3: TGTGCCAGCAGTTCACAGGGACATAGCTCCTACGAGCAGTACTTC.

The chain links TRBV18 to TRBJ2-1; D is possibly TRBD1 or TRBD2 (6 bases each). The V end was cut by 4 bases, the J end by 9 bases, with 19 bases between. CDR1 and CDR2 from the germline V gene are KGHSH and LQKENI. This CDR3 region has 15 residues. The CDR3 reads CASSRNGGEQGEQFF. In DNA form, the CDR3 reads TGTGCCAGCTCACGCAACGGGGGAGAACAGGGTGAGCAGTTCTTC.

The gene calls are TRBV7-2 and TRBJ2-5; a weak D match, TRBD2 (5 bases). The germline V gene encodes CDR1 SGHTA and CDR2 FQGNSA. There are 13 residues in the CDR3. V lost 1 base and J lost 5, with 8 bases in between. The CDR3 here is CASSLGSGETQYF. CDR3 in DNA: TGTGCCAGCAGCTTAGGTTCGGGGGAGACCCAGTACTTC. Using reference TRBV7-2 and TRBJ2-5 for the parts outside the CDR3, the full variable domain is GAGVSQSPSNKVTEKGKDVELRCDPISGHTALYWYRQSLGQGLEFLIYFQGNSAPDKSGLPSDRFSAERTGGSVSTLTIQRTQQEDSAVYLCASSLGSGETQYFGPGTRLLVL.

A single count supports this clone. This chain joins TRBV19 and TRBJ1-4; no clear D gene. Germline CDR1 and CDR2: LNHDA and SQIVND (reference sequence). V was trimmed by 7 bases and J by 8 bases, leaving 17 bases between them. The CDR3 contains 14 residues. This CDR3 reads CASTPRVLIEKLFF. For the CDR3, the DNA is TGTGCCAGTACCCCAAGGGTCCTTATCGAAAAACTGTTTTTT.

J is TRBJ2-1 and V is TRBV30; 7 nucleotides agree with TRBD1. Germline CDR1 and CDR2: GTSNPN and SVGIG (reference sequence). The CDR3 is made up of 17 amino acids. Trimming removed 0 bases from V and 3 bases from J; junction bases left unmatched: 11. The CDR3 DNA follows: TGTGCCTGGAGTGTACTCGGCGCCGCAGGGGGCTACAATGAGCAGTTCTTC. It yields the protein CAWSVLGAAGGYNEQFF.

V gene TRBV5-1 combines with J gene TRBJ1-2; 12 bases line up with TRBD1. The CDR3 consists of 15 residues. V gave up 0 bases and J gave up 7 bases; unmatched junction bases: 4. The V gene's germline CDR1 is SGHRS and CDR2 YFSETQ. CDR3 sequence: CASSLDGTGGGGYTF. Here the CDR3 DNA reads TGCGCCAGCAGCTTGGACGGGACAGGGGGCGGTGGCTACACCTTC. Full variable domain (rest looked up from reference TRBV5-1 and TRBJ1-2): KAGVTQTPRYLIKTRGQQVTLSCSPISGHRSVSWYQQTPGQGLQFLFEYFSETQRNKGNFPGRFSGRQFSNSRSEMNVSTLELGDSALYLCASSLDGTGGGGYTFGSGTRLTVV.

Written as DNA, the CDR3 is TGTGCCAGCAGGGGATTTAGCAATCAGCCCCAGCATTTT. It specifies CASRGFSNQPQHF. V usage is TRBV27 and J usage is TRBJ1-5, with no clear D. Germline V CDR1 and CDR2: MNHEY, SMNVEV (reference sequence). V gave up 6 bases and J gave up 0 bases, with 6 bases separating them. This CDR3 has 13 residues.

The CDR3 sequence: CASSSFGLPNSPLHF. CDR3 DNA: TGTGCCAGCAGCTCTTTTGGGCTCCCTAATTCACCCCTCCACTTT. The V gene is TRBV7-8, the J gene TRBJ1-6, with unresolved D. CDR1 is SGHVS, CDR2 FQNEAQ, per germline. The CDR3 runs to 15 residues. Trimming stripped 4 bases from V and 6 bases from J, with 13 bases between.

This clone was found a few times. The chain joins TRBV20-1 to TRBJ2-7; 7 positions match TRBD1. With V trimmed by 5 bases and J by 5 bases, 3 bases remained unmatched. This CDR3 has 11 amino acids. Germline V gives CDR1 DFQATT, CDR2 SNEGSKA (reference sequence). CDR3 DNA sequence: TGCAGTGCTGGACAGGCCCACGAGCAGTACTTC. Its protein product is CSAGQAHEQYF.